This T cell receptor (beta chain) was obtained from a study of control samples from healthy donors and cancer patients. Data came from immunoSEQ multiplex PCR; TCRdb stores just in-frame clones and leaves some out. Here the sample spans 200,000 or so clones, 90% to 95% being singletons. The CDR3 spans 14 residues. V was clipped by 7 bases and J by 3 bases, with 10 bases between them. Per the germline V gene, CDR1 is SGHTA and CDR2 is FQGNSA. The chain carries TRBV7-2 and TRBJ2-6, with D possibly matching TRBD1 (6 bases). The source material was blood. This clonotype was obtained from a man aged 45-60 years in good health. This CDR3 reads CASTQGGGANVLTF. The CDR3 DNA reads TGTGCCAGCACACAGGGTGGTGGGGCCAACGTCCTGACTTTC. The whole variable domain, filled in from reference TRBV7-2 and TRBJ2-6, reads GAGVSQSPSNKVTEKGKDVELRCDPISGHTALYWYRQSLGQGLEFLIYFQGNSAPDKSGLPSDRFSAERTGGSVSTLTIQRTQQEDSAVYLCASTQGGGANVLTFGAGSRLTVL.